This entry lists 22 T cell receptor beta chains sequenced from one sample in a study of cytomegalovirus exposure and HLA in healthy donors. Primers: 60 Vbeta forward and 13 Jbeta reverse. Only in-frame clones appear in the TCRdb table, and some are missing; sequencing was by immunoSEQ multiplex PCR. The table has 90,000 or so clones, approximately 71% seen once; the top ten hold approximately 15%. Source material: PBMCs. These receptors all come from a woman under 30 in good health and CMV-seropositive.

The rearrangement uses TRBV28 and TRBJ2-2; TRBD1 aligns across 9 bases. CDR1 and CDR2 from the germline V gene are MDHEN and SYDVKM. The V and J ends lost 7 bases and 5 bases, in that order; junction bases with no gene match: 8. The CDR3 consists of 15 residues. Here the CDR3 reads CASIEQGAGTGELFF. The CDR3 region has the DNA TGTGCCAGCATAGAACAGGGGGCGGGAACCGGGGAGCTGTTTTTT.

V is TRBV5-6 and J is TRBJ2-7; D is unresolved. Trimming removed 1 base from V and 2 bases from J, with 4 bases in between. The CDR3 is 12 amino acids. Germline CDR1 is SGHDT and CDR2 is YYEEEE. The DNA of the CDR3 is TGTGCCAGCAGCTTGTCTGCCTACGAGCAGTACTTC. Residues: CASSLSAYEQYF.

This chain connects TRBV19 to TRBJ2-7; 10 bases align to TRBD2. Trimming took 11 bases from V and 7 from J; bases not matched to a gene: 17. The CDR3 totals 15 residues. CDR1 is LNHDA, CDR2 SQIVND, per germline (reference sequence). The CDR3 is CASKGGASGSWEQYF. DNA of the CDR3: TGTGCCTCCAAAGGGGGGGCTAGCGGGAGTTGGGAGCAGTACTTC.

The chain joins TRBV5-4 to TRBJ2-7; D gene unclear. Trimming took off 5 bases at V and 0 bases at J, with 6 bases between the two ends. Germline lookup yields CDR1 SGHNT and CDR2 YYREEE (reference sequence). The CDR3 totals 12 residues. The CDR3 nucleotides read TGTGCCAGCAGTTCGAGCTCCTACGAGCAGTACTTC. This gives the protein CASSSSSYEQYF.

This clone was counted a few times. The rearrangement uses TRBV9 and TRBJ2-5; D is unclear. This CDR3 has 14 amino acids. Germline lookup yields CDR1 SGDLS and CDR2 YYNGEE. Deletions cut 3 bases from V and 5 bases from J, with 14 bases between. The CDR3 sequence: CASSATPAWETQYF. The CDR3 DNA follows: TGTGCCAGCAGCGCCACACCTGCATGGGAGACCCAGTACTTC.

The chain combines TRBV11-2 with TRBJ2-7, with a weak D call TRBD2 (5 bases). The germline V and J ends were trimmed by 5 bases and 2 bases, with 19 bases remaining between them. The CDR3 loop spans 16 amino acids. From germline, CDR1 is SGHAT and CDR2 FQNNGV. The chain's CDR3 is CASSHGLSMGTYEQYF. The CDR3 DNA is TGTGCCAGCAGCCATGGACTCTCCATGGGAACCTACGAGCAGTACTTC.

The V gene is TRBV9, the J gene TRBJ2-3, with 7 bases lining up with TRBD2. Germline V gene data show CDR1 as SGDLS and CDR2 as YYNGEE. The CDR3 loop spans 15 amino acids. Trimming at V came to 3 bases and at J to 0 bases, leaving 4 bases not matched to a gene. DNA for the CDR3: TGTGCCAGCAGCGCCTCGGGACTAAGCACAGATACGCAGTATTTT. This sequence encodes CASSASGLSTDTQYF.

The CDR3 nucleotides read TGTGCCAGCAGTCTACGGGGTGGGTCACCCCTCCACTTT. As protein: CASSLRGGSPLHF. The chain recombines TRBV6-5 with TRBJ1-6; D is uncertain. V was cut by 5 bases and J by 10 bases, with 12 bases left in between. CDR3 length: 13 residues. Germline values: CDR1 MNHEY, CDR2 SVGAGI.

The CDR3 coding sequence is TGTGCCAGCAGTCCGACAGGGACCCGAGGTAGGGCGGCTTTCTTT. Protein product: CASSPTGTRGRAAFF. The V and J genes are TRBV28 and TRBJ1-1, with 7 bases fitting TRBD1. The CDR3 sequence is 15 residues long. Germline V gene data show CDR1 as MDHEN and CDR2 as SYDVKM. J lost 11 bases, V lost 5 bases, and 17 bases had no gene match.

The DNA for the CDR3 is TGTGCCAGCAGCGTGACAGACATCTATGGCTACACCTTC. Residues: CASSVTDIYGYTF. The chain links TRBV5-8 to TRBJ1-2; possibly TRBD1 for D (5 bases). This CDR3 contains 13 residues. Trimming took off 4 bases at V and 4 bases at J, with 11 bases between the two ends. In germline, CDR1 is SGHTS, CDR2 YDEGEE.

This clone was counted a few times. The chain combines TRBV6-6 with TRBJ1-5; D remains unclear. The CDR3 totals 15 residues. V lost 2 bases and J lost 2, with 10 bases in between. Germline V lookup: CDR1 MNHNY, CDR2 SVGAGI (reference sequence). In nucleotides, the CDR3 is TGTGCCAGCAGTTACATGAGGGATCGCAATCAGCCCCAGCATTTT. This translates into CASSYMRDRNQPQHF.

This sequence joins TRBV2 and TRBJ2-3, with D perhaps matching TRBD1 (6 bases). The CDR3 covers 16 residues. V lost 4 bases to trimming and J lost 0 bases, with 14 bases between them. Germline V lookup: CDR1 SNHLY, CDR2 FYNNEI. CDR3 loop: CASSVIRDTSTDTQYF. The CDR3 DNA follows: TGTGCCAGCAGTGTAATCCGGGACACAAGCACAGATACGCAGTATTTT.

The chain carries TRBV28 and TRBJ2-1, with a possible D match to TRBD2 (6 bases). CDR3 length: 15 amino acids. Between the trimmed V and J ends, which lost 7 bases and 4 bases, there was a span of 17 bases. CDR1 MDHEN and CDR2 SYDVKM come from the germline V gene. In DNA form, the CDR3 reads TGTGCCAGCACCGCGGGCGCCCGGGGGTACAATGAGCAGTTCTTC. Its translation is CASTAGARGYNEQFF.

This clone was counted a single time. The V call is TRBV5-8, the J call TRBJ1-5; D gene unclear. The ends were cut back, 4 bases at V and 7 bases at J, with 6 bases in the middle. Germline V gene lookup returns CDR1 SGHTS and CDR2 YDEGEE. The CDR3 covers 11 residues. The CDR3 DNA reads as TGTGCCAGCAGCCTGCTACAGCCCCAGCATTTT. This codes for CASSLLQPQHF.

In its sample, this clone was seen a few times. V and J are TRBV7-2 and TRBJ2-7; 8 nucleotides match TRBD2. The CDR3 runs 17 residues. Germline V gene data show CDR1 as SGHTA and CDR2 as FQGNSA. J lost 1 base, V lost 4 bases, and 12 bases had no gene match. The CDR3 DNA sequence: TGTGCCAGCAGCTCCAGCGGTGTATTAGCGGGATCCTACGAGCAGTACTTC. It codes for CASSSSGVLAGSYEQYF.

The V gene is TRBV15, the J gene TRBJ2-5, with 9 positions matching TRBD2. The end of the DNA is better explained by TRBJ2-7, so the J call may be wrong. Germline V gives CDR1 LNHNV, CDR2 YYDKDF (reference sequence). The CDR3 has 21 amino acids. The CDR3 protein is CATSRDQSGRLKTLQSYEQYF. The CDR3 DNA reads TGTGCCACCAGCAGAGATCAGAGCGGGAGGCTTAAAACCCTACAATCCTACGAGCAGTACTTC.

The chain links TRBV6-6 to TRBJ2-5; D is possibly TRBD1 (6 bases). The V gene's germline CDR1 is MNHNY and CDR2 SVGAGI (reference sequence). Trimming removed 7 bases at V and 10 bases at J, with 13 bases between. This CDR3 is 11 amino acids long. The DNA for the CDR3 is TGTGCCAGCAACTTAGGGGGTGACCAGTACTTC. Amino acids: CASNLGGDQYF.

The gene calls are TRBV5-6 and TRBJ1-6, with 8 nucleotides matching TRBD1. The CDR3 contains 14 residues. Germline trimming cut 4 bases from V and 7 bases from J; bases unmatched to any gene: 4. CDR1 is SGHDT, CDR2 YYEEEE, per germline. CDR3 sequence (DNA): TGTGCCAGCAGCCTGACAGGGGAAAATTCACCCCTCCACTTT. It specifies CASSLTGENSPLHF.

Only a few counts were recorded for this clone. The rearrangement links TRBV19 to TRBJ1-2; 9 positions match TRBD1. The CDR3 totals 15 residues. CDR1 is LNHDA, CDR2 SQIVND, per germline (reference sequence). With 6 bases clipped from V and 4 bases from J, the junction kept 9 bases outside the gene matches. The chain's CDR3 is CASRDRGAEPYGYTF. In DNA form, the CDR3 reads TGTGCCAGTAGGGACAGGGGCGCGGAGCCCTATGGCTACACCTTC. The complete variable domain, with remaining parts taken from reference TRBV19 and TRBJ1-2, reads DGGITQSPKYLFRKEGQNVTLSCEQNLNHDAMYWYRQDPGQGLRLIYYSQIVNDFQKGDIAEGYSVSREKKESFPLTVTSAQKNPTAFYLCASRDRGAEPYGYTFGSGTRLTVV.

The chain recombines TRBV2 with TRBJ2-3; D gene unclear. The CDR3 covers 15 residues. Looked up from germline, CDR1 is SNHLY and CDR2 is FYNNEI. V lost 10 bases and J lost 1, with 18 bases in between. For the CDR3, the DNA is TGTGCCATCGATAAAGGCGGTGGCGGCACAGATACGCAGTATTTT. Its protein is CAIDKGGGGTDTQYF.

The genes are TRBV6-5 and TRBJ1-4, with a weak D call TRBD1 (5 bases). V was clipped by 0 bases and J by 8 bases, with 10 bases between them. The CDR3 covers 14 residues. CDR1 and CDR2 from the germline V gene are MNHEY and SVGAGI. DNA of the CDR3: TGTGCCAGCAGTTACTCCAGGGTTGGGGAAAAACTGTTTTTT. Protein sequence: CASSYSRVGEKLFF.

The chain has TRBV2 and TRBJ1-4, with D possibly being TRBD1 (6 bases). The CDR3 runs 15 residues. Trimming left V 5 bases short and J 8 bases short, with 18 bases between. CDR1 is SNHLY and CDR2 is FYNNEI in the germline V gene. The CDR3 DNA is TGTGCCAGCAGTCAATGGACAGCCCTCAGCGAAAAACTGTTTTTT. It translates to CASSQWTALSEKLFF.